Shown below are 19 T cell receptor beta chains from a single sample sequenced in a study of T cells in localized non-small cell lung cancer. Assay: immunoSEQ multiplex PCR; the TCRdb copy retains only in-frame clones and omits some. The sample lists around 50,000 clones; about nine tenths were seen once. The sample here was peripheral blood, taken before any cancer treatment. Receptors were obtained from a woman aged 35-70 years with stage I lung adenocarcinoma.

The chain recombines TRBV28 with TRBJ1-2; 10 bases map to TRBD1. J gave up 5 bases and V 5 bases, and 5 bases lay outside the gene matches. The germline V gene encodes CDR1 MDHEN and CDR2 SYDVKM. The CDR3 is made up of 14 amino acids. The DNA for the CDR3 is TGTGCCAGCAGTGGGACAGGGGCTTGGTATGGCTACACCTTC. As protein: CASSGTGAWYGYTF.

V is TRBV4-2 and J is TRBJ1-2; D not resolved. This CDR3 has 15 residues. V lost 4 bases, J lost 2 bases, and 14 bases lay in between. Germline V gene sequence: CDR1 LGHNA, CDR2 YNFKEQ. CDR3 in amino acids: CASSPRWGENYGYTF. The CDR3 nucleotides read TGTGCCAGCAGCCCAAGGTGGGGAGAGAACTATGGCTACACCTTC.

The chain combines TRBV19 with TRBJ1-1, with 8 bases lining up with TRBD1. Germline V gives CDR1 LNHDA, CDR2 SQIVND (reference sequence). This CDR3 has 17 amino acids. V shed 4 bases and J 4 bases; nucleotides not matched to a gene: 14. In DNA form, the CDR3 reads TGTGCCAGTAGTACCCGACAGGGACCAGGGGGCTTCACTGAAGCTTTCTTT. It translates to CASSTRQGPGGFTEAFF.

The chain employs TRBV19 and TRBJ2-5, with D perhaps matching TRBD1 or TRBD2 (6 bases each). CDR3 length: 16 residues. Trimming left V 5 bases short and J 2 bases short, with 18 bases between. Germline V lookup: CDR1 LNHDA, CDR2 SQIVND (reference sequence). CDR3 amino acids: CASSPRTGARQETQYF. For the CDR3, the DNA is TGTGCCAGTAGTCCCCGTACGGGGGCGCGGCAAGAGACCCAGTACTTC. Filled out from reference TRBV19 and TRBJ2-5, the complete variable domain reads DGGITQSPKYLFRKEGQNVTLSCEQNLNHDAMYWYRQDPGQGLRLIYYSQIVNDFQKGDIAEGYSVSREKKESFPLTVTSAQKNPTAFYLCASSPRTGARQETQYFGPGTRLLVL.

The chain employs TRBV12-5 and TRBJ1-1; D gene unclear. CDR3 size: 11 residues. The germline V gene encodes CDR1 LGHNT and CDR2 FRNRAP. Trimming left V 4 bases short and J 6 bases short, with 6 bases between. In DNA, the CDR3 is TGTGCTAGTGGTTACACCGCTGAAGCTTTCTTT. Encoded protein: CASGYTAEAFF.

On this clone: Other DNA sequences in the same sample also yield this CDR3. J is TRBJ1-2 and V is TRBV5-1; maybe TRBD1 (5 bases). Germline values: CDR1 SGHRS, CDR2 YFSETQ. The V and J ends lost 0 bases and 4 bases respectively, with 7 bases between them. This CDR3 region has 13 residues. CDR3 loop: CASSLGQSYGYTF. In DNA form, the CDR3 reads TGCGCCAGCAGCTTGGGACAGTCCTATGGCTACACCTTC. Drawing the rest from reference TRBV5-1 and TRBJ1-2, the complete variable domain is KAGVTQTPRYLIKTRGQQVTLSCSPISGHRSVSWYQQTPGQGLQFLFEYFSETQRNKGNFPGRFSGRQFSNSRSEMNVSTLELGDSALYLCASSLGQSYGYTFGSGTRLTVV.

CDR3 region: CASSRTAPEKLFF. In DNA form, the CDR3 reads TGTGCCAGCTCTCGGACAGCACCTGAAAAACTGTTTTTT. V is TRBV11-2 and J is TRBJ1-4; weak D call: TRBD1 (6 bases). Germline values: CDR1 SGHAT, CDR2 FQNNGV. This CDR3 contains 13 residues. V was shortened by 8 bases and J by 7 bases, with 14 bases between the two germline ends.

The rearrangement joins TRBV9 to TRBJ2-5; perhaps TRBD2 as D (6 bases). Germline CDR1 is SGDLS and CDR2 is YYNGEE. The CDR3 is 15 residues long. Trimming pared 3 bases from V and 1 base from J, leaving 13 bases between. CDR3 amino acids: CASSAFSGVQETQYF. The CDR3 bases are TGTGCCAGCAGCGCATTTAGCGGCGTCCAAGAGACCCAGTACTTC.

This sequence joins TRBV7-2 and TRBJ2-3; 8 bases agree with TRBD2. CDR1 and CDR2 (germline): SGHTA, FQGNSA. CDR3 length equals 15 residues. With 5 bases clipped from V and 0 bases from J, the junction kept 4 bases outside the gene matches. CDR3 protein: CASSLTSASTDTQYF. The CDR3 bases are TGTGCCAGCAGCCTGACTAGCGCTAGCACAGATACGCAGTATTTT.

V and J are TRBV29-1 and TRBJ1-1; 8 bases line up with TRBD1. The J segment lost 5 bases and the V segment lost 0 bases, leaving 5 bases of the junction unmatched. CDR3 length equals 14 residues. Germline CDR1 and CDR2: SQVTM and ANQGSEA. CDR3 region: CSVEDRGRRTEAFF. The DNA for the CDR3 is TGCAGCGTTGAAGACAGGGGGCGTCGAACTGAAGCTTTCTTT.

The DNA of the CDR3 is TGTGCCAGTAGAGGGGAGTGGACCTACAATGAGCAGTTCTTC. Its translation: CASRGEWTYNEQFF. The chain joins TRBV19 to TRBJ2-1, with D perhaps given as TRBD1 or TRBD2 (5 bases each). Germline values: CDR1 LNHDA, CDR2 SQIVND (reference sequence). The CDR3 loop spans 14 amino acids. Between the trimmed V and J ends, which lost 6 bases and 2 bases, there was a span of 11 bases.

This chain connects TRBV5-8 to TRBJ1-6; D may be TRBD1 (5 bases). The germline V and J ends were trimmed by 0 bases and 7 bases, with 5 bases remaining between them. Germline V gene data show CDR1 as SGHTS and CDR2 as YDEGEE. This CDR3 is 13 amino acids long. The CDR3, as DNA: TGTGCCAGCAGCTTGGAGGGGAATTCACCCCTCCACTTT. Residues: CASSLEGNSPLHF. Using reference TRBV5-8 and TRBJ1-6 for the parts outside the CDR3, the full variable domain is EAGVTQSPTHLIKTRGQQATLRCSPISGHTSVYWYQQALGLGLQFLLWYDEGEERNRGNFPPRFSGRQFPNYSSELNVNALELEDSALYLCASSLEGNSPLHFGNGTRLTVT.

The chain couples TRBV6-5 to TRBJ1-4; D is possibly TRBD1 (6 bases). CDR1 and CDR2 (germline): MNHEY, SVGAGI. The CDR3 covers 15 residues. V was pared by 3 bases and J by 3 bases, with 11 bases between. CDR3 nucleotides: TGTGCCAGCAGTTATATGGGGGCGGCTAATGAAAAACTGTTTTTT. Residues: CASSYMGAANEKLFF.

V is TRBV30 and J is TRBJ2-6; D gene uncertain. V was pared by 4 bases and J by 2 bases, with 3 bases between. Per germline, CDR1 GTSNPN and CDR2 SVGIG (reference sequence). This CDR3 has 12 amino acids. The CDR3 is CAWTTGANVLTF. CDR3 nucleotides: TGTGCCTGGACGACTGGGGCCAACGTCCTGACTTTC.

The gene calls are TRBV11-2 and TRBJ1-3; D call uncertain. V was cut by 2 bases and J by 4 bases, with 6 bases left in between. Per germline, CDR1 SGHAT and CDR2 FQNNGV. This CDR3 is 13 amino acids long. CDR3 protein: CASSLSYGNTIYF. Written as DNA, the CDR3 is TGTGCCAGCAGCTTATCGTACGGAAACACCATATATTTT.

V is TRBV6-1 and J is TRBJ1-3; D gene ambiguous. This CDR3 has 11 residues. Germline CDR1 is MNHNS and CDR2 is SASEGT. V shed 8 bases and J shed 4 bases, with 6 bases lying between them. CDR3 coding DNA: TGTGCCAGCCTTCTAGGAAACACCATATATTTT. It translates to CASLLGNTIYF.

The rearrangement links TRBV7-2 to TRBJ2-7; a weak D match, TRBD2 (5 bases). CDR1 is SGHTA and CDR2 is FQGNSA in the germline V gene. Trimming took 5 bases from V and 3 from J, leaving 14 bases between them. The CDR3 consists of 14 residues. This CDR3 is CASSPAPGYYEQYF. CDR3 nucleotide sequence: TGTGCCAGCAGCCCAGCGCCGGGATACTACGAGCAGTACTTC.

The chain has TRBV6-5 and TRBJ1-1, with unresolved D. Per germline, CDR1 MNHEY and CDR2 SVGAGI. V was trimmed by 2 bases and J by 4 bases, leaving 2 bases between them. This CDR3 is built from 11 residues. In DNA form, the CDR3 reads TGTGCCAGCAGTTACGTCACTGAAGCTTTCTTT. Residues: CASSYVTEAFF.

The chain recombines TRBV7-9 with TRBJ2-7; 10 bases match TRBD1. V lost 3 bases, J lost 3 bases, and 11 bases stayed unmatched. Germline CDR1 reads SEHNR; CDR2 reads FQNEAQ (reference sequence). CDR3 length: 17 residues. In DNA form, the CDR3 reads TGTGCCAGCAGCTTTCCGGGGACAGGGGAGAAGGTCTACGAGCAGTACTTC. Its protein is CASSFPGTGEKVYEQYF.